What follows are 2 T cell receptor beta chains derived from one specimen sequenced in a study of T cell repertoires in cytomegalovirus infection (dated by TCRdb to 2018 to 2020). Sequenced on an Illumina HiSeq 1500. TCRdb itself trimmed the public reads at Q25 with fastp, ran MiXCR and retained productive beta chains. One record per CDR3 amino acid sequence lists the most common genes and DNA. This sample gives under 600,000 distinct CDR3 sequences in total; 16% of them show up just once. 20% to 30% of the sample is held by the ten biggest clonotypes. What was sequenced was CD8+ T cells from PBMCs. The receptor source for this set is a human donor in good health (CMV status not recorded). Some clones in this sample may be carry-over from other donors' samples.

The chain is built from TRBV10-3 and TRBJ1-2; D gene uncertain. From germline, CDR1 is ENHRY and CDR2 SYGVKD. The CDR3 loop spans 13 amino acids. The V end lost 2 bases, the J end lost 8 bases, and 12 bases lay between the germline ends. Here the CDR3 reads CAISETYQEGYTF. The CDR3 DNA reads TGTGCCATCAGTGAGACCTACCAGGAAGGCTACACCTTC.

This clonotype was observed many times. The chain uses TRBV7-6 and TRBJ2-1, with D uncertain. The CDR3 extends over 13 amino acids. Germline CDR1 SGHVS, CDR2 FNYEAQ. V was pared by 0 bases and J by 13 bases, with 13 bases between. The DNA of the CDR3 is TGTGCCAGCAGCTTAGCGAGGAGCGATCTCCAGTTCTTC. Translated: CASSLARSDLQFF.